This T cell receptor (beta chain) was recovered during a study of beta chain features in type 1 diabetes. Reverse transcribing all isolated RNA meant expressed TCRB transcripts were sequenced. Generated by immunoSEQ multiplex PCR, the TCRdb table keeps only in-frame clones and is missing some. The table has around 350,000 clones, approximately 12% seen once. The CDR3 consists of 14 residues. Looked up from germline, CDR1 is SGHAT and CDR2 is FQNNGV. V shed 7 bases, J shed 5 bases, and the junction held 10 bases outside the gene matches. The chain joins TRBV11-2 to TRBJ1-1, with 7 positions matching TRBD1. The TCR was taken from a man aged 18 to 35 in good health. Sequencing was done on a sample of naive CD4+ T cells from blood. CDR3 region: CASTLEGAGTEAFF. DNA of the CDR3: TGTGCCAGCACATTGGAGGGGGCAGGGACTGAAGCTTTCTTT.